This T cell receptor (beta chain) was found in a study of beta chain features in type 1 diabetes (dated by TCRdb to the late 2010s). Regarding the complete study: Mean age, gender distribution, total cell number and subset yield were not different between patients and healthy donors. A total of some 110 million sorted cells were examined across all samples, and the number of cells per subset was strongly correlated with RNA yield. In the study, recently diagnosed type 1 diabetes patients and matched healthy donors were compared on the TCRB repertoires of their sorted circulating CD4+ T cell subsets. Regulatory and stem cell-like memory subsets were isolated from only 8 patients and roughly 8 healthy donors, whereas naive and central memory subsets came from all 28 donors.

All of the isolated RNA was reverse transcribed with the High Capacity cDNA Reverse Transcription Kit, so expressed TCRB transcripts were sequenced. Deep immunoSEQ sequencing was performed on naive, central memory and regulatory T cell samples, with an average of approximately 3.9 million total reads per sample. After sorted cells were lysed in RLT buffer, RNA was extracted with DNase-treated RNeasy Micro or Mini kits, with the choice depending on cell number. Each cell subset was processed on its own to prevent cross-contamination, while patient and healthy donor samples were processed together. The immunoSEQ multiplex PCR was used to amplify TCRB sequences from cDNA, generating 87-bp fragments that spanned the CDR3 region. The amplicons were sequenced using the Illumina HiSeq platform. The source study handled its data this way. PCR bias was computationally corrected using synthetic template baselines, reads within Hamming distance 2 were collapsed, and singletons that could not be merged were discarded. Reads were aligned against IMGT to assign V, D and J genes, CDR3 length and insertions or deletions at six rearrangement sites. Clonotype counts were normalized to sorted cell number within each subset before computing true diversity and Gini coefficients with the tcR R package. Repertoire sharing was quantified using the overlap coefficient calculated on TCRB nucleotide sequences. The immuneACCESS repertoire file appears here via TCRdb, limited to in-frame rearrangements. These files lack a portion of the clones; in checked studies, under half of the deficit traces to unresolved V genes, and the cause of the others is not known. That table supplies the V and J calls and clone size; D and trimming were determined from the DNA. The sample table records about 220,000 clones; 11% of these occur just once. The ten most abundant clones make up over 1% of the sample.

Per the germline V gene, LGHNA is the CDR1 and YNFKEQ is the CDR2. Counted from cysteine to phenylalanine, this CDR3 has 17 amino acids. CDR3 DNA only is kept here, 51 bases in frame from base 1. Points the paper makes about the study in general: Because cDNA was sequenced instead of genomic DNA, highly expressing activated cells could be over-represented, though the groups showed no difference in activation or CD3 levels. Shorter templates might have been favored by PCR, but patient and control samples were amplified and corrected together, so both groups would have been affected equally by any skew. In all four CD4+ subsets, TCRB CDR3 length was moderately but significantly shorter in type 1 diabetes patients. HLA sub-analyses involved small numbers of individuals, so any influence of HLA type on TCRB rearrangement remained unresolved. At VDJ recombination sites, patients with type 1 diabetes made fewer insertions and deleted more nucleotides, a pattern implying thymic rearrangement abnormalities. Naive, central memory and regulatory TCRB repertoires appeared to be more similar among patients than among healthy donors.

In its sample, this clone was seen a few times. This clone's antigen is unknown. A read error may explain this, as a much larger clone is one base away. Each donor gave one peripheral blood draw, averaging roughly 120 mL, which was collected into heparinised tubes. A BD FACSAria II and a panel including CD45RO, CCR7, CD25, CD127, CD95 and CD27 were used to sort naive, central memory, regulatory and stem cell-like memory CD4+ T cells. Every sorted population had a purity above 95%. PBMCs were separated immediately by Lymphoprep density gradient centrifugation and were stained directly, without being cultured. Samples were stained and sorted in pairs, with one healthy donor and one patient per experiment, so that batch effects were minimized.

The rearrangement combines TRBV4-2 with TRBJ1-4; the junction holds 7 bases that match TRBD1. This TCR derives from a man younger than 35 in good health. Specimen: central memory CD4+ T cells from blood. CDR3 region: CASSQDEDRAGNEKLVF. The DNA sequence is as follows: TGTGCCAGCAGCCAGGACGAAGACAGGGCTGGTAATGAAAAACTGGTTTTT.